Listed here is a single T cell receptor beta chain. Which antigen it targets is not known. CDR1 and CDR2 were assigned from the germline V gene (reference sequence) as SEHNR and FQNEAQ. Its CDR3 holds 15 amino acids, cysteine through phenylalanine. Nucleotide data are not available. For each CD8+ T cell subset, flow sorting was done in triplicate, and a few hundred thousand cells per subset went directly into RLT lysis buffer. Naive CD8+ T cells were defined stringently as CD45RO-CCR7+CD27+CD95- to exclude memory contaminants. Standard density gradient centrifugation was used to isolate peripheral blood mononuclear cells from buffy coats. Naive CXCR3-negative and CXCR3-positive CD8+ T cells were flow-sorted using a FACSAria III. An RNeasy Mini Kit was used to extract total RNA from the sorted cells. This sample stems from a study of CXCR3-negative and CXCR3-positive naive CD8 T cells (dated by TCRdb to between 2018 and 2021). Study-level background: In total, approximately 130 million TRB reads were obtained, corresponding to roughly 1.5 +/- 0.3 million reads per library. For the TRBV-TRBJ cluster analysis, the naive subsets came from about 5 donors, while the memory cells came from 3 donors. Data from ten to twelve donors, pooled across two independent experiments, went into the diversity and physicochemical repertoire analyses.

Sequencing used a NextSeq 550. The Human TCR Profiling Kit (MiLaboratory) was used to make UMI-labeled 5' RACE TRB cDNA libraries. The full amount of extracted RNA was used for cDNA synthesis, and the full amount of resulting cDNA was used for PCR amplification. Libraries were prepared in parallel with an identical number of PCR cycles. Regarding the original processing steps: With a requirement of at least two reads per UMI, MIGEC and MiXCR extracted about 57,000 +/- 9,900 unique UMI-labeled TRB cDNA molecules per library. Each library averaged 40,000 +/- 10,000 functional in-frame TRB CDR3 nucleotide clonotypes without stop codons. After each sample was downsampled to 5000 UMI-labeled TRB molecules, VDJtools was used to calculate diversity metrics such as normalized Shannon-Wiener and Chao1. Clonotype-size-weighted physicochemical properties of the central five CDR3 residues (interaction energy, strength, volume and Kidera factor 4) were computed in VDJtools. Reprocessed by TCRdb, the reads give a single entry per CDR3 protein sequence, without DNA. The V and J calls come from TCRdb's annotation, not from the publication. The table for this sample lists 100,000 to 150,000 distinct CDR3 sequences. Approximately 0.29% of the sample goes to the ten largest clones.

What the research found in general, with its limitations: Freshly isolated PBMCs were used for most assays because CXCR3 expression went down partially after cryopreservation. TRBV-TRBJ usage was similar between naive CXCR3-negative and CXCR3-positive cells from the same donor, while memory cells showed distinct patterns. TRB CDR3s from CXCR3-positive naive cells showed higher hydrophobicity (lower Kidera factor 4), lower energy, and higher strength and volume indices than CXCR3-negative naive cells. Repertoire diversity was comparably high in both naive subsets but much lower in memory CD8+ T cells. Surface CD5, linked to self-reactivity in mice, was comparable between naive subsets; TCR interaction strength was therefore also inferred from TRB CDR3 physicochemical properties.

The origin of this receptor is a human donor in good health. Some clones in this sample may be carry-over from other donors' samples. The source material was naive CXCR3- CD8+ T cells from blood. The cell subset or site label corresponds to: CD45RO-CCR7+CD27+CD95- naive CD8+ T cells lacking CXCR3 (TNR3-). The chain joins TRBV7-9 to TRBJ1-2. Here the CDR3 is given as CASSQGPEDYYGYTF.